The 9 T cell receptor beta chains reported below all come from one sample, sequenced in a study of T cell clones after liver transplantation (dated by TCRdb to the late 2010s). To prepare the library, the immunoSEQ multiplex PCR assay was applied. This is the immuneACCESS table as TCRdb keeps it, with only in-frame sequences that have V and J called. A part of the clones is gone; compared with another copy, unresolved V genes explain less than half, and the rest is unexplained. The sample table holds 50,000 to 60,000 clones, of which around two thirds were seen once. The ten largest clonotypes hold approximately 2.8% of the sample. This specimen consisted of CD4+ T cells from blood, obtained at the roughly 15-month timepoint. The source of these receptors is a human patient who received a liver transplant. After a transplant, not all T cells may be the patient's own; some may come from the graft donor.

This sequence joins TRBV7-2 and TRBJ2-3; D ambiguous. The CDR3 is 12 residues long. Per the germline V gene, CDR1 is SGHTA and CDR2 is FQGNSA. V gave up 3 bases and J gave up 5 bases, with 6 bases separating them. CDR3 in amino acids: CASSFMRDTQYF. The CDR3, as DNA: TGTGCCAGCAGCTTTATGAGAGATACGCAGTATTTT.

V usage is TRBV27 and J usage is TRBJ1-5, with D perhaps TRBD1 (6 bases). The CDR3 spans 14 residues. Germline CDR1 reads MNHEY; CDR2 reads SMNVEV (reference sequence). V gave up 3 bases and J gave up 2 bases, with 8 bases separating them. CDR3 nucleotide sequence: TGTGCCAGCAGTTTTGCAGGGGGCAATCAGCCCCAGCATTTT. Its protein product is CASSFAGGNQPQHF.

The chain recombines TRBV15 with TRBJ2-1; 7 bases are a match to TRBD1. The CDR3 extends over 17 amino acids. V shed 0 bases and J 5 bases; nucleotides not matched to a gene: 10. The germline CDR1 and CDR2 sequences are LNHNV and YYDKDF (reference sequence). CDR3 residues: CATSREQAGQAHNEQFF. The DNA of the CDR3 is TGTGCCACCAGCAGAGAGCAGGCTGGACAGGCCCACAATGAGCAGTTCTTC.

This chain joins TRBV27 and TRBJ1-1; D possibly corresponds to TRBD1 (5 bases). Germline CDR1 and CDR2: MNHEY and SMNVEV (reference sequence). The V gene lost 3 bases and the J gene lost 4 bases, with 12 bases spanning the gap. The length of the CDR3 is 14 residues. The CDR3 loop is CASSFGRVATEAFF. The CDR3 DNA sequence: TGTGCCAGCAGTTTCGGCAGGGTAGCCACTGAAGCTTTCTTT.

The chain has TRBV11-2 and TRBJ2-1, with 13 bases identical to TRBD2. Germline V gene sequence: CDR1 SGHAT, CDR2 FQNNGV. This CDR3 comprises 17 residues. J gave up 4 bases and V 3 bases, and 6 bases lay outside the gene matches. The CDR3 loop is CASSLGTSGEAYNEQFF. The CDR3 coding sequence is TGTGCCAGCAGCTTGGGGACTAGCGGGGAGGCGTACAATGAGCAGTTCTTC.

Details on this clone: This same CDR3 is encoded by further DNA sequences in the sample. V gene TRBV28 combines with J gene TRBJ1-2, with D possibly matching TRBD1 (6 bases). V shed 6 bases and J shed 6 bases, with 17 bases lying between them. The CDR3 is made up of 14 amino acids. In germline, CDR1 is MDHEN, CDR2 SYDVKM. The CDR3 DNA is TGTGCCAGCAGCCGGGGGCAGGGTAGAGATGGCTACACCTTC. Translating gives CASSRGQGRDGYTF.

The chain employs TRBV7-9 and TRBJ2-3; no clear D. The CDR3 has 13 amino acids. V was trimmed by 0 bases and J by 3 bases, leaving 4 bases between them. CDR1 is SEHNR, CDR2 FQNEAQ, per germline (reference sequence). As DNA, the CDR3 is TGTGCCAGCAGCTTAGCCAAGACAGATACGCAGTATTTT. Translation: CASSLAKTDTQYF.

The rearrangement joins TRBV28 to TRBJ1-5, with TRBD1 matching over 7 bases. This CDR3 has 16 residues. Germline CDR1 MDHEN, CDR2 SYDVKM. Unmatched junction bases numbered 12, after V lost 6 bases and J lost 4 bases. The CDR3 nucleotides read TGTGCCAGCAGCAAAAACCCCGGGACAGCGAATCAGCCCCAGCATTTT. Translated: CASSKNPGTANQPQHF.

The V call is TRBV5-6, the J call TRBJ2-3; TRBD1 agrees at 9 bases. Germline CDR1 is SGHDT and CDR2 is YYEEEE. CDR3 length: 16 amino acids. Unmatched junction bases numbered 9, after V lost 3 bases and J lost 4 bases. The CDR3 region is CASSSLGQGFPDTQYF. CDR3 coding DNA: TGTGCCAGCAGCTCGTTGGGACAGGGTTTCCCAGATACGCAGTATTTT.